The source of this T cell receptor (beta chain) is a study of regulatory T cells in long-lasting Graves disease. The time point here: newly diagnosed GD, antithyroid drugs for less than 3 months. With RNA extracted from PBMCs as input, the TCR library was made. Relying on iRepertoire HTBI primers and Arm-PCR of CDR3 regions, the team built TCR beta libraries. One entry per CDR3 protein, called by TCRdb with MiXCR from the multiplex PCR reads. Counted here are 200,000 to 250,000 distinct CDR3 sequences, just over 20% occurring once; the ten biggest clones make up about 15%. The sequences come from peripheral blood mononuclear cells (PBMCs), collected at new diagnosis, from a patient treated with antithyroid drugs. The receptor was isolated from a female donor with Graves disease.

The CDR3 loop reads CASSQDRVGKLFF. CDR3 coding DNA: TGCGCCAGCAGCCAGGACAGGGTTGGAAAACTGTTTTTT. The chain recombines TRBV4-3 with TRBJ1-4; 8 positions match TRBD1. This CDR3 is 13 amino acids long. The V segment lost 3 bases and the J segment 10 bases; nucleotides outside the gene matches: 4. The germline CDR1 and CDR2 sequences are LGHNA and YSLEER.